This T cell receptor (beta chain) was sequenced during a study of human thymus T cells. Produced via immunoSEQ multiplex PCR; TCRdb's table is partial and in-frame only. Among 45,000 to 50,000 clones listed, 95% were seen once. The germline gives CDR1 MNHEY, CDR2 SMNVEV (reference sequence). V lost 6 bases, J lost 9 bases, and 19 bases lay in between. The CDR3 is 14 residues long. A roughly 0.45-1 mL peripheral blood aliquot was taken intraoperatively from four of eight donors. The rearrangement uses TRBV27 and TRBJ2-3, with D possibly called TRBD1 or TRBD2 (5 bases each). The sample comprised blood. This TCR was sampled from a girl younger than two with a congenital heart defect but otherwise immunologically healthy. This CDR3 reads CASSGARRVETQYF. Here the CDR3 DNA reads TGTGCCAGCAGCGGGGCCCGCCGCGTTGAGACGCAGTATTTT.